This entry describes one T cell receptor beta chain. Its specificity is unknown. Every isolated RNA sample was fully reverse transcribed, so sequencing captured expressed TCRB transcripts. Using immunoSEQ multiplex PCR, the repertoire was profiled, and TCRdb retains in-frame clones only, with some absent. The sample lists 200,000 to 300,000 clones; 68% were seen once. This CDR3 spans 14 amino acids. V lost 0 bases and J 10 bases, leaving 15 bases between the germline ends. Germline CDR1 SGHRS, CDR2 YFSETQ. This entry is derived from a study of beta chain features in type 1 diabetes. Findings and caveats of the study: More deletions and fewer insertions at VDJ junctions were seen in type 1 diabetes patients.

The rearrangement uses TRBV5-1 and TRBJ2-3, with TRBD2 as a possible D gene (6 bases). The specimen was naive CD4+ T cells from blood. This clonotype was obtained from a man aged 25-45 years in good health. CDR3 loop: CASSLAGDSAAQYF. CDR3 bases: TGCGCCAGCAGCTTGGCCGGGGACTCAGCAGCGCAGTATTTT.